A selection of T cell receptor beta chains follows, all from one sample in a study of cytomegalovirus exposure and HLA in healthy donors. The data were produced by immunoSEQ multiplex PCR, yet TCRdb's version contains in-frame clones alone and is incomplete. The profile shows fewer than 100,000 clones, 77% of them singletons. The sequencing input was PBMCs. Receptor source: a female donor in good health and CMV-seronegative. Each CDR3 is given with its conserved first and last residue. A D gene is named only where the DNA matches it firmly. Clone size appears in some rows only: once, few, many, or a class for an expanded clone.

J gene | clone size | D gene | V gene | CDR3 DNA | CDR3 protein
TRBJ2-1 | NA | TRBD1 | TRBV4-1 | TGCGCCAGCAGCCTCACTCCTGGACAGGGCCCCTACAATGAGCAGTTCTTC | CASSLTPGQGPYNEQFF
TRBJ2-1 | few | TRBD2 | TRBV27 | TGTGCCAGCAGTCTTGGACTAGCGGTCAACAATGAGCAGTTCTTC | CASSLGLAVNNEQFF
TRBJ2-5 | few | NA | TRBV28 | TGTGCCAGCAATGATCACTGGGAGACCCAGTACTTC | CASNDHWETQYF
TRBJ2-1 | NA | NA | TRBV5-1 | TGCGCCAGCAGCTTGGTAAGGGGCAATGAGCAGTTCTTC | CASSLVRGNEQFF
TRBJ2-7 | NA | TRBD1 | TRBV4-1 | TGCGCCAGCAGCCTTGACCGGGACAGCTCCTACGAGCAGTACTTC | CASSLDRDSSYEQYF
TRBJ2-2 | NA | NA | TRBV27 | TGTGCCAGCCAAAACACCGGGGAGCTGTTTTTT | CASQNTGELFF
TRBJ2-2 | NA | TRBD2 | TRBV7-3 | TGTGCCAGCAGACCTCTGCGGGGGGGTACCGGGGAGCTGTTTTTT | CASRPLRGGTGELFF
TRBJ2-3 | NA | TRBD2 | TRBV5-1 | TGCGCCAGCAGCTTGGATGGGACTAGAGTTGCCGCAGATACGCAGTATTTT | CASSLDGTRVAADTQYF
TRBJ1-2 | NA | NA | TRBV6-1 | TGTGCCAGCAGTGAAGAAGGAGTATGGGGCGGCTACACCTTC | CASSEEGVWGGYTF
TRBJ2-3 | NA | TRBD2 | TRBV7-9 | TGTTCCAGCAGCTTAAGGAGCGGGAGTTCAGATACGCAGTATTTT | CSSSLRSGSSDTQYF
TRBJ1-2 | NA | TRBD1 | TRBV7-9 | TGTGCCAGCAGCTACGGGACAGGGAACTATGGCTACACCTTC | CASSYGTGNYGYTF
TRBJ2-7 | NA | TRBD1 | TRBV4-2 | TGTGCCAGCAGCCAAGGGGACAGGGGGACCTACGAGCAGTACTTC | CASSQGDRGTYEQYF
TRBJ2-7 | few | NA | TRBV5-6 | TGTGCCAGCAGCTTATGGCGGCTAGACGAGCAGTACTTC | CASSLWRLDEQYF
TRBJ1-1 | once | TRBD1 | TRBV10-1 | TGCGCCAGCAGTGAGGGTAAGGGGGCCGCTTTCTTT | CASSEGKGAAFF
TRBJ2-1 | NA | TRBD2 | TRBV11-1 | TGTGCCAGCAGCCGGACTAGCGGGTGGATGCGGAGCTCCTACAATGAGCAGTTCTTC | CASSRTSGWMRSSYNEQFF
TRBJ2-7 | NA | NA | TRBV10-1 | TGCGCCAGCAGTCTAAGCGGCAGCTCCTACGAGCAGTACTTC | CASSLSGSSYEQYF
TRBJ1-1 | NA | NA | TRBV5-1 | TGCGCCAGCAGCATCGGAGCGAACACTGAAGCTTTCTTT | CASSIGANTEAFF